This TCR beta chain emerged from a study of T cells after yellow fever vaccination. Overall study findings and caveats: Detected again after the booster were most primary-vaccination clones, at about 96% CD4 and about 89% CD8.

TCRdb recomputed calls from the 5' RACE reads with MiXCR, one row per CDR3 protein. The sample consists of 300,000 to 350,000 distinct CDR3 sequences, around 4.5% of them appearing once. On this clonotype: Antigen specificity is unknown.

V was cut by 5 bases and J by 7 bases, with 20 bases left in between. This CDR3 contains 15 residues. This clonotype was obtained from a man aged 18 to 29 who received the YFV17D yellow fever vaccine. The chain has TRBV12-3 or TRBV12-4 and TRBJ1-2; D perhaps matches TRBD1 (5 bases). The specimen comprised PBMCs, sampled 15 days after the yellow fever booster vaccination. The CDR3 region has the DNA TGTGCCAGCAGTGTCGGACATGGGGGGAGGTTTGGCTACACCTTC. The encoded protein is CASSVGHGGRFGYTF.